The rows below give T cell receptor beta chains drawn from one sample of a study of CD8 T cells in Susac syndrome. In TCRdb, the immunoSEQ multiplex PCR reads were re-called with MiXCR into one record per CDR3 protein. The table shows approximately 110,000 distinct CDR3 sequences, with more than 85% occurring only once. Sequencing input: CD8+ T cells from PBMCs. The receptors come from a human donor with multiple sclerosis. Both conserved end residues are part of each CDR3. D genes are given only for firm matches. Not all rows give a size; the values are once, few, many and, for expanded clones, a class.

size	D	V	J	CDR3	DNA
once	TRBD1	TRBV6-5	TRBJ1-6	CASRPGTGLASPLHF	TGTGCCAGCAGGCCCGGGACAGGGTTGGCTTCACCCCTCCACTTT
NA	NA	TRBV5-1	TRBJ2-5	CASSLDGERGTQYF	TGCGCCAGCAGCTTGGATGGGGAAAGGGGGACCCAGTACTTC
NA	NA	TRBV4-1	TRBJ2-5	CASSSGVGETQYF	TGCGCCAGCAGTTCCGGCGTAGGGGAGACCCAGTACTTC
NA	TRBD1	TRBV4-2	TRBJ2-1	CASSQRGGGHNEQFF	TGTGCCAGCAGCCAGCGAGGGGGCGGTCACAATGAGCAGTTCTTC
NA	NA	TRBV27	TRBJ2-3	CASRAGWDTQYF	TGTGCCAGCAGGGCCGGGTGGGATACGCAGTATTTT
NA	TRBD1	TRBV5-6	TRBJ1-2	CASSLEKQGDYGYTF	TGTGCCAGCAGCTTGGAGAAGCAGGGGGACTATGGCTACACCTTC
NA	NA	TRBV12-3/TRBV12-4	TRBJ1-2	CASSPGRGGGYGYTF	TGTGCCAGCAGTCCCGGACGGGGTGGTGGGTATGGCTACACCTTC
NA	NA	TRBV3-1	TRBJ2-7	CASSQRPTAYEQYF	TGTGCCAGCAGCCAGCGACCGACCGCCTACGAGCAGTACTTC
NA	NA	TRBV6-5	TRBJ1-2	CASSYREYNYGYTF	TGTGCCAGCAGTTATAGGGAATATAACTATGGCTACACCTTC
once	NA	TRBV4-1	TRBJ1-1	CASSQLGAGAFF	TGCGCCAGCAGCCAACTTGGGGCGGGAGCTTTCTTT
NA	TRBD1	TRBV7-8	TRBJ1-5	CASSSGTGFVQPQHF	TGTGCCAGCAGCTCCGGGACAGGGTTCGTTCAGCCCCAGCATTTT
once	NA	TRBV4-1	TRBJ2-3	CASSQGFTSTDTQYF	TGCGCCAGCAGCCAAGGTTTTACCAGCACAGATACGCAGTATTTT
NA	TRBD1	TRBV7-6	TRBJ2-5	CASSFGTGWETQYF	TGTGCCAGCAGCTTTGGGACAGGGTGGGAGACCCAGTACTTC
NA	TRBD2	TRBV7-2	TRBJ2-5	CASSTSGGAGETQYF	TGTGCCAGCAGCACTAGCGGGGGGGCCGGAGAGACCCAGTACTTC
NA	NA	TRBV5-4	TRBJ1-5	CASSRRGNNQPQHF	TGTGCCAGCAGCAGAAGGGGGAACAATCAGCCCCAGCATTTT
NA	TRBD2	TRBV5-1	TRBJ2-7	CASSLVLERGASEQYF	TGCGCCAGCAGCTTGGTCCTCGAGCGGGGGGCTTCGGAGCAGTACTTC
NA	TRBD1	TRBV5-4	TRBJ1-5	CATKQGERNQPQHF	TGTGCCACCAAACAGGGGGAACGGAATCAGCCCCAGCATTTT
NA	TRBD1	TRBV2	TRBJ2-5	CASSDSGTEETQYF	TGTGCCAGCAGTGATTCCGGGACAGAAGAGACCCAGTACTTC
NA	NA	TRBV30	TRBJ2-5	CAWSRKGDRQETQYF	TGTGCCTGGAGCAGAAAGGGCGACAGACAAGAGACCCAGTACTTC
NA	NA	TRBV19	TRBJ2-3	CASSRGIGTDTQYF	TGTGCCAGTAGTCGAGGGATTGGCACAGATACGCAGTATTTT
NA	TRBD1	TRBV12-3/TRBV12-4	TRBJ2-7	CASGTGDLEQYF	TGTGCCAGCGGGACAGGGGACTTGGAGCAGTACTTC
NA	TRBD1	TRBV9	TRBJ2-1	CASSPTGAHYNEQFF	TGTGCCAGCAGCCCTACAGGGGCCCACTACAATGAGCAGTTCTTC
NA	NA	TRBV7-6	TRBJ1-1	CASSPKPGGWDTEAFF	TGTGCCAGCAGCCCGAAACCGGGAGGATGGGACACTGAAGCTTTCTTT
NA	TRBD2	TRBV4-1	TRBJ2-1	CASRVEGARGDSYNEQFF	TGCGCCAGCAGAGTAGAAGGGGCCCGGGGGGACTCCTACAATGAGCAGTTCTTC
NA	NA	TRBV5-1	TRBJ2-1	CASRGDNYNEQFF	TGCGCCAGCAGAGGGGACAACTACAATGAGCAGTTCTTC
NA	NA	TRBV7-3	TRBJ2-5	CASSPSGGLETQYF	TGTGCCAGCAGCCCCTCCGGGGGCTTGGAGACCCAGTACTTC
NA	NA	TRBV7-9	TRBJ1-2	CASRRENYGYTF	TGTGCCAGCAGAAGAGAGAACTATGGCTACACCTTC